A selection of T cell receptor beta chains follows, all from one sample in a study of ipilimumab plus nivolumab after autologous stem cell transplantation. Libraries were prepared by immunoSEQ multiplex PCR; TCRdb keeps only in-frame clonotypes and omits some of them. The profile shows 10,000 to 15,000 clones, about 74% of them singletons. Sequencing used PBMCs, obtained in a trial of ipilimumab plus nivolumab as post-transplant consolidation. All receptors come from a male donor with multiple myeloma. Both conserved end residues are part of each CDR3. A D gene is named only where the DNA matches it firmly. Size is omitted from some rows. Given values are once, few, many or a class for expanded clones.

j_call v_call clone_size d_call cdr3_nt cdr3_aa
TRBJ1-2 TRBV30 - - TGTGCCTGGAATTTCAGGGGTTATGGCTACACCTTC CAWNFRGYGYTF
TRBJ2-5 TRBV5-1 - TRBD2 TGCGCCAGCAGCCCTCTGGAACTAGCGTTGTCAGAGACCCAGTACTTC CASSPLELALSETQYF
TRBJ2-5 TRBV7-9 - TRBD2 TGTGCCAGCAGCTTGAGGACTAGCGGGGACCAAGAGACCCAGTACTTC CASSLRTSGDQETQYF
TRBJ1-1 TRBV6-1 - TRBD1 TGTGCCAGCCGACGGACAGGGACGATGAACACTGAAGCTTTCTTT CASRRTGTMNTEAFF
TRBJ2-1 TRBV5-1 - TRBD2 TGCGCCAGCAGCTCCCTATACGGGGGGGACAATGAGCAGTTCTTC CASSSLYGGDNEQFF
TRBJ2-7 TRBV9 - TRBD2 TGTGCCAGCAGCGTCGTTGGGACTAGCCCATCTTCAGGGGAGCAGTACTTC CASSVVGTSPSSGEQYF
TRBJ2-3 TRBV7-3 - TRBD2 TGTGCCAGCAGCTTAATAGGACTAGTGGCAACAGATACGCAGTATTTT CASSLIGLVATDTQYF
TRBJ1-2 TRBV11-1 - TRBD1 TGTGCCAGCAGCTTATATCGGACAGGGGAGGATGGCTACACCTTC CASSLYRTGEDGYTF
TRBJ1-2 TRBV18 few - TGTGCCAGCTCTGGTCGGGGTAACGGTCTTGGCTACACCTTC CASSGRGNGLGYTF
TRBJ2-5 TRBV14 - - TGTGCCAGCAGCCAAGATTTAGGAGAGACCCAGTACTTC CASSQDLGETQYF
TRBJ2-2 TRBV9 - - TGTGCCAGCAGCGTTGGGGGGTACTTTCTAACCGGGGAGCTGTTTTTT CASSVGGYFLTGELFF
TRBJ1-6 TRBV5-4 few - TGTGCCAGCAGCTTGGAGGGGGGCAGGGGTTCACCCCTCCACTTT CASSLEGGRGSPLHF
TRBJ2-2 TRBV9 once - TGTGCCAGCAGCGTAGGAGGTCACACCGGGGAGCTGTTTTTT CASSVGGHTGELFF
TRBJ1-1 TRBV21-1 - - TGTGCCAGCAGGAACTACACAATTCGCACTGAAGCTTTCTTT CASRNYTIRTEAFF
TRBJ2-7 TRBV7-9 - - TGTGCCAGCAGCTTAGATGAGGGTTCCGAGCAGTACTTC CASSLDEGSEQYF